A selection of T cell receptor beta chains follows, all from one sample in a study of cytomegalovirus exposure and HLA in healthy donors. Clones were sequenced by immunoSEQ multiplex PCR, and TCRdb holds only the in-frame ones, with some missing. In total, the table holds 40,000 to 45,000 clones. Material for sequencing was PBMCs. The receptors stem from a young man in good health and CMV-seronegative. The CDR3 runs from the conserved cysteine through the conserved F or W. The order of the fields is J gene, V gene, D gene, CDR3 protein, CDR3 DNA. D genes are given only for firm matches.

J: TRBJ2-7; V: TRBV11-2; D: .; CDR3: CASSLEWQGASYEQYF; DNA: TGTGCCAGCAGCTTAGAGTGGCAGGGCGCTTCCTACGAGCAGTACTTC
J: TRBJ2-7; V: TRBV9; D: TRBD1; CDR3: CASSVTTGGYEQYF; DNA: TGTGCCAGCAGCGTGACGACAGGGGGCTACGAGCAGTACTTC
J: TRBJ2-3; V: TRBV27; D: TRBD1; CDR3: CASSRRQGWTDTQYF; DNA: TGTGCCAGCAGTCGCAGACAGGGGTGGACAGATACGCAGTATTTT
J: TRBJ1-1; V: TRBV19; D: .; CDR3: CASSITGVSTEAFF; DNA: TGTGCCAGTAGTATAACAGGAGTGAGCACTGAAGCTTTCTTT
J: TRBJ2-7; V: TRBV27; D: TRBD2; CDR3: CASSLGGDEQYF; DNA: TGTGCCAGCAGTCTTGGGGGGGACGAGCAGTACTTC
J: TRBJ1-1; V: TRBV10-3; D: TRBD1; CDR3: CAIRGTGASTEAFF; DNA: TGTGCCATCAGAGGGACAGGGGCGAGCACTGAAGCTTTCTTT
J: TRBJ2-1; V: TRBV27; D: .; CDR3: CASSLSWTNNNEQFF; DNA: TGTGCCAGCAGTTTATCCTGGACAAACAACAATGAGCAGTTCTTC
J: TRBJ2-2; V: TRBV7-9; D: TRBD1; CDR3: CASSQMGDSKPGELFF; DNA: TGTGCCAGCAGCCAGATGGGGGACAGTAAACCCGGGGAGCTGTTTTTT
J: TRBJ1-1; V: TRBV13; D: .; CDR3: CASSQGSEAFF; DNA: TGTGCCAGCAGCCAGGGTTCTGAAGCTTTCTTT
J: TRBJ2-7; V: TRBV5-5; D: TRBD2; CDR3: CASSLVLASLAGSYEQYF; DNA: TGTGCCAGCAGCTTGGTCTTGGCTAGTCTAGCGGGTTCCTACGAGCAGTACTTC
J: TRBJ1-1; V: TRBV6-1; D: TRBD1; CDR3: CASSEGTGYTEAFF; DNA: TGTGCCAGCAGTGAGGGGACAGGTTACACTGAAGCTTTCTTT
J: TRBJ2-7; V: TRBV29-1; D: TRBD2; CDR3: CSFVWTSGTRYEQYF; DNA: TGCAGCTTTGTATGGACTAGCGGGACCCGCTACGAGCAGTACTTC
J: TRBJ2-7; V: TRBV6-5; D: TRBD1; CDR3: CASSLDRAYEQYF; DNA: TGTGCCAGCAGCCTGGACAGGGCCTACGAGCAGTACTTC
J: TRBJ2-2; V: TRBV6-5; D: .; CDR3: CASSQNTGELFF; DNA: TGTGCCAGCAGCCAGAACACCGGGGAGCTGTTTTTT
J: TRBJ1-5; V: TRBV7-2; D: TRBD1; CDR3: CASSWGQGSNQPQHF; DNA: TGTGCCAGCAGCTGGGGACAGGGTAGCAATCAGCCCCAGCATTTT
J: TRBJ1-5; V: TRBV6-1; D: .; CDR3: CASSEVTSSNQHQHF; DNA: TGTGCCAGCAGTGAAGTCACCAGTAGCAATCAGCACCAGCATTTT
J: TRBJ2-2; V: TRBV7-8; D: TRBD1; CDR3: CASTLDRGGTGELFF; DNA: TGTGCCAGCACCCTCGACAGGGGGGGCACCGGGGAGCTGTTTTTT
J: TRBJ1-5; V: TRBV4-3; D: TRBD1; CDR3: CASSQEQGYSNQPQHF; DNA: TGCGCCAGCAGCCAAGAACAGGGGTATAGCAATCAGCCCCAGCATTTT
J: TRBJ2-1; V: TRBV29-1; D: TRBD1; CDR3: CSVGFFTAVGTGKNEQFF; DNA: TGCAGCGTTGGATTTTTCACGGCGGTTGGGACAGGGAAGAATGAGCAGTTCTTC
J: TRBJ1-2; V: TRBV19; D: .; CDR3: CASNREGYGYTF; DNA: TGTGCCAGTAACAGGGAAGGGTATGGCTACACCTTC
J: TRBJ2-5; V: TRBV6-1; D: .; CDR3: CASSRVMSRETQYF; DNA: TGTGCCAGCAGCAGGGTAATGTCTAGAGAGACCCAGTACTTC
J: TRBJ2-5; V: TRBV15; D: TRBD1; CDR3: CATSRERQGAGTQYF; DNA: TGTGCCACCAGCAGGGAAAGACAGGGCGCGGGGACCCAGTACTTC
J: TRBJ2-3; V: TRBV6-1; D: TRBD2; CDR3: CASSEASGGATDTQYF; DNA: TGTGCCAGCAGTGAAGCTAGCGGGGGGGCCACAGATACGCAGTATTTT
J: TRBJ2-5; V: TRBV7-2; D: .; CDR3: CASSLVSRGGETQYF; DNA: TGTGCCAGCAGCTTAGTCTCCCGGGGAGGTGAGACCCAGTACTTC
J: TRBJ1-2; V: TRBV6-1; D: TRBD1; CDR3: CASRGTGGGYGYTF; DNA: TGTGCCAGCAGGGGGACAGGGGGTGGCTATGGCTACACCTTC
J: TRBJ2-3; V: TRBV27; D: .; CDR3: CASSFEGRSTDTQYF; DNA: TGTGCCAGCAGTTTTGAGGGAAGAAGCACAGATACGCAGTATTTT
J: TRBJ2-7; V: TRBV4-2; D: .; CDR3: CASSQDEGGAFSYEQYF; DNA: TGTGCCAGCAGCCAAGATGAGGGGGGGGCCTTCTCCTACGAGCAGTACTTC
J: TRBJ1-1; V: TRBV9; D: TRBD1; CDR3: CASSIGQGNINTEAFF; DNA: TGTGCCAGCAGCATCGGACAGGGAAACATAAACACTGAAGCTTTCTTT
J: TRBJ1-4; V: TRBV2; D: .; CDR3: CASSEEERGSSKLFF; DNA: TGTGCCAGCAGTGAAGAGGAAAGGGGATCTTCAAAACTGTTTTTT
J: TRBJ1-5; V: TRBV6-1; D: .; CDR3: CATRGAVRNQPQHF; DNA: TGTGCCACCAGAGGGGCAGTACGAAATCAGCCCCAGCATTTT
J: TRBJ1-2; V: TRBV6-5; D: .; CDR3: CASSYSGGRGYGYTF; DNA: TGTGCCAGCAGTTACTCGGGGGGGAGAGGCTATGGCTACACCTTC
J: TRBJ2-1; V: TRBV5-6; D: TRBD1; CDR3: CASSHPRDRGQSEQFF; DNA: TGTGCCAGCAGTCACCCCCGGGACAGGGGCCAGAGTGAGCAGTTCTTC
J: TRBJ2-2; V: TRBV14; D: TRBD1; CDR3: CASSPQGASGELFF; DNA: TGTGCCAGCAGTCCACAGGGGGCGTCCGGGGAGCTGTTTTTT
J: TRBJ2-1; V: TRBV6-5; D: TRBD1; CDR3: CASRQGPNAYNEQFF; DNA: TGTGCCAGCAGACAGGGGCCTAATGCCTACAATGAGCAGTTCTTC
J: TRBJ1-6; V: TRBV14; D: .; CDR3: CASSQVGSRAPLHF; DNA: TGTGCCAGCAGCCAGGTGGGCTCCAGGGCACCCCTCCACTTT
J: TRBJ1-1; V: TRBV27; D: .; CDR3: CASSSLGAQAFF; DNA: TGTGCCAGCAGTTCCCTAGGGGCCCAAGCTTTCTTT
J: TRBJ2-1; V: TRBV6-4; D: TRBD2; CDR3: CASSLAGGTNNEQFF; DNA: TGTGCCAGCAGCTTAGCGGGAGGGACTAACAATGAGCAGTTCTTC
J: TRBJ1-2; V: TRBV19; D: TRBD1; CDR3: CASSITSSGGYGYTF; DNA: TGTGCCAGTAGTATAACCTCGTCAGGGGGCTATGGCTACACCTTC
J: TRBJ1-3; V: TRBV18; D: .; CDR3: CASSPRGGGNTIYF; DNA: TGTGCCAGCTCACCAAGGGGAGGTGGAAACACCATATATTTT
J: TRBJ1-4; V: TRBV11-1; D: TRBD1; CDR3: CASSRQGATNEKLFF; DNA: TGTGCCAGCAGTCGACAGGGGGCAACTAATGAAAAACTGTTTTTT
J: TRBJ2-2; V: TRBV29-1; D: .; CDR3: CSVPYQNTGELFF; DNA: TGCAGCGTTCCCTATCAGAACACCGGGGAGCTGTTTTTT
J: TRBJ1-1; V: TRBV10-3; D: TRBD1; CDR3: CAIRTGNTEAFF; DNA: TGTGCCATCCGGACAGGGAACACTGAAGCTTTCTTT
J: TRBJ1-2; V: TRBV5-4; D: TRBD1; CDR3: CASSQNGQGDYGYTF; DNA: TGTGCCAGCAGCCAGAACGGACAGGGAGACTATGGCTACACCTTC
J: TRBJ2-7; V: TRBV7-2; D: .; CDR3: CASSPGYTGQYF; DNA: TGTGCCAGCAGTCCCGGTTACACGGGACAGTACTTC
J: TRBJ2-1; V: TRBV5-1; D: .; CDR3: CASSAGLWGVAYNEQFF; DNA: TGCGCCAGCAGCGCGGGTTTGTGGGGTGTTGCCTACAATGAGCAGTTCTTC
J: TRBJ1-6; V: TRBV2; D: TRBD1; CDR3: CASTVLSKAEQGGFNSPLHF; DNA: TGTGCCAGCACGGTCCTCAGCAAGGCGGAACAGGGGGGATTCAATTCACCCCTCCACTTT
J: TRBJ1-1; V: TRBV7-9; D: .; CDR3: CASSLMADRTEAFF; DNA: TGTGCCAGCAGCTTAATGGCAGATCGTACTGAAGCTTTCTTT
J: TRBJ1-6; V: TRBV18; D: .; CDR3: CASSPKGVPSPLHF; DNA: TGTGCCAGCTCACCCAAAGGAGTGCCTTCACCCCTCCACTTT
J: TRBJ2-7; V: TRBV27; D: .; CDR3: CASSYSGQLPLEQYF; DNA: TGTGCCAGCAGTTATAGCGGACAACTCCCCCTCGAGCAGTACTTC
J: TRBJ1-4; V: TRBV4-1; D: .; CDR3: CASSQASGGTANEKLFF; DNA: TGCGCCAGCAGCCAAGCTTCTGGGGGCACGGCGAATGAAAAACTGTTTTTT
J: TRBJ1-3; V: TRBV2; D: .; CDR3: CASSGARGSNTIYF; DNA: TGTGCCAGCAGTGGGGCCAGGGGATCAAACACCATATATTTT
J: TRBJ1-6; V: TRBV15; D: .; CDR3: CATSRDISPLHF; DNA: TGTGCCACCAGCAGAGATATTTCACCCCTCCACTTT
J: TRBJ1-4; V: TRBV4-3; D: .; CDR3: CASSQKPGHPEKLFF; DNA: TGCGCCAGCAGCCAAAAGCCGGGACACCCGGAAAAACTGTTTTTT
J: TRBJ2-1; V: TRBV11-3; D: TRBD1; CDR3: CASSSGQGSETDEQFF; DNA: TGTGCCAGCAGCTCCGGACAGGGATCTGAAACCGATGAGCAGTTCTTC
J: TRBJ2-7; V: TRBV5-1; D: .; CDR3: CASSSTGSGVTYEQYF; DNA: TGCGCCAGCAGCTCAACAGGGAGTGGGGTAACCTACGAGCAGTACTTC
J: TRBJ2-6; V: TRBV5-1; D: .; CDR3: CASSTTRAGANVLTF; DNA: TGCGCCAGCAGCACTACGAGGGCTGGGGCCAACGTCCTGACTTTC
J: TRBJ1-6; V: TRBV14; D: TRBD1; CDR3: CASSQDFAGTAIRSSPLHF; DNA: TGTGCCAGCAGCCAAGATTTCGCCGGGACAGCAATTCGGAGTTCACCCCTCCACTTT
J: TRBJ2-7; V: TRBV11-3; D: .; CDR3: CASSKGSYEQYF; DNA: TGTGCCAGCAGCAAGGGGTCCTACGAGCAGTACTTC
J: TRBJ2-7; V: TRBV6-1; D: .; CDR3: CASSPLDYEQYF; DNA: TGTGCCAGCAGTCCCCTAGATTACGAGCAGTACTTC
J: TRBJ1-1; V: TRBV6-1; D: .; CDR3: CASSRISRNTEAFF; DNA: TGTGCCAGCAGTCGTATATCTCGGAACACTGAAGCTTTCTTT